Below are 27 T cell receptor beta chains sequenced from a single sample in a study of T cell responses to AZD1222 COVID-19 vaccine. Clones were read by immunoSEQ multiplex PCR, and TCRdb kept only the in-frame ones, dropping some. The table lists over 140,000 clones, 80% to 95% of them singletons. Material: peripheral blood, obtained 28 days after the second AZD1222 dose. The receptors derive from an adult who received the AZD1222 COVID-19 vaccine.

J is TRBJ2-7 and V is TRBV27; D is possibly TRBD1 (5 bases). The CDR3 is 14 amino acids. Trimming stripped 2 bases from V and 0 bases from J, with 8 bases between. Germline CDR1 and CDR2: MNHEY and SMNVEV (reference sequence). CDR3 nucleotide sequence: TGTGCCAGCAGTTTAGGAGACAGCTCCTACGAGCAGTACTTC. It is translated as CASSLGDSSYEQYF.

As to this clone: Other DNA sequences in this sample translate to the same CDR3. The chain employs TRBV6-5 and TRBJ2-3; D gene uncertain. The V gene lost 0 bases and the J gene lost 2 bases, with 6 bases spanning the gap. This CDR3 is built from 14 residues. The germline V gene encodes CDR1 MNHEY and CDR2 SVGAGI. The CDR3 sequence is CASSYSRSTDTQYF. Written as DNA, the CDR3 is TGTGCCAGCAGTTACTCGAGGTCCACAGATACGCAGTATTTT.

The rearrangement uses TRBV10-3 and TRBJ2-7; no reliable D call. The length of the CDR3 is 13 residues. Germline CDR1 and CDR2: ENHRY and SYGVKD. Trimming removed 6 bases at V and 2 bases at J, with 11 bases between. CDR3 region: CAIRTTGTYEQYF. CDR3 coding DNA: TGTGCCATCAGAACGACTGGGACCTACGAGCAGTACTTC.

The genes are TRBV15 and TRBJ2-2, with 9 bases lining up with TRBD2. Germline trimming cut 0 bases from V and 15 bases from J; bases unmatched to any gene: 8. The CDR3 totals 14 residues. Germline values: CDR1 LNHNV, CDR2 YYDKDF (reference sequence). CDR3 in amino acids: CATSRERGGRVMFF. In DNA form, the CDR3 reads TGTGCCACCAGCAGAGAGCGGGGGGGCAGGGTGATGTTTTTT.

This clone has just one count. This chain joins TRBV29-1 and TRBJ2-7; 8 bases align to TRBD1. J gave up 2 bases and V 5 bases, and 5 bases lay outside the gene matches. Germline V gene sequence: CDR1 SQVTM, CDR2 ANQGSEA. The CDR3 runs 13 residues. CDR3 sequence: CSVQQTGAYEQYF. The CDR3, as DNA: TGCAGCGTTCAGCAGACAGGGGCCTACGAGCAGTACTTC.

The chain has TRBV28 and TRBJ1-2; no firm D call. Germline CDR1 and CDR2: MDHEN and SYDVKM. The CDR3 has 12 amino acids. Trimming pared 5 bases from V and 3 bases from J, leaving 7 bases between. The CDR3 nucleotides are TGTGCCAGCAGTCCCCAACACTATGGCTACACCTTC. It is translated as CASSPQHYGYTF.

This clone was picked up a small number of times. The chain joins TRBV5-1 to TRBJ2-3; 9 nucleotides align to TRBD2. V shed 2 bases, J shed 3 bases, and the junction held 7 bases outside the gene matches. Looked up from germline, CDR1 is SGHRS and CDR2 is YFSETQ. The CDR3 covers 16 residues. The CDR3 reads CASSFGAGGFTDTQYF. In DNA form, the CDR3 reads TGCGCCAGCAGCTTCGGGGCGGGAGGGTTTACAGATACGCAGTATTTT.

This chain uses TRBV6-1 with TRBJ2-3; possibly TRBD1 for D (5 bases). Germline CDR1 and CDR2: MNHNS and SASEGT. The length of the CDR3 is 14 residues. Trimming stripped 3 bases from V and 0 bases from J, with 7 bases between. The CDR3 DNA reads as TGTGCCAGCAGTGACGGACATAGCACAGATACGCAGTATTTT. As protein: CASSDGHSTDTQYF.

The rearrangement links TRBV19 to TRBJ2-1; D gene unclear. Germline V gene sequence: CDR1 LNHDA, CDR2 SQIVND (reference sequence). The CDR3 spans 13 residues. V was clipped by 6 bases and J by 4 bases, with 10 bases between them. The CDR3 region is CASRERGYNEQFF. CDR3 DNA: TGTGCCAGTAGAGAAAGAGGATACAATGAGCAGTTCTTC. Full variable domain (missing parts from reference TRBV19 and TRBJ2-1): DGGITQSPKYLFRKEGQNVTLSCEQNLNHDAMYWYRQDPGQGLRLIYYSQIVNDFQKGDIAEGYSVSREKKESFPLTVTSAQKNPTAFYLCASRERGYNEQFFGPGTRLTVL.

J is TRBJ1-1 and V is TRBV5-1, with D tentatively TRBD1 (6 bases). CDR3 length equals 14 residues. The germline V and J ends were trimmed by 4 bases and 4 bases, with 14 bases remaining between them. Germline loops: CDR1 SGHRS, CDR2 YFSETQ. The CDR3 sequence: CASSEGGGSTEAFF. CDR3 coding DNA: TGCGCCAGCAGCGAAGGAGGGGGATCCACTGAAGCTTTCTTT.

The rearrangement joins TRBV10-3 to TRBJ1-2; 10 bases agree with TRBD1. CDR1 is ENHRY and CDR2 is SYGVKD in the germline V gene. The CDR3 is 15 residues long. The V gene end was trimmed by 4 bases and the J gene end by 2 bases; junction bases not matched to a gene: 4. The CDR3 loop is CAISGDRGLNYGYTF. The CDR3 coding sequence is TGTGCCATCAGTGGGGACAGGGGTTTAAACTATGGCTACACCTTC.

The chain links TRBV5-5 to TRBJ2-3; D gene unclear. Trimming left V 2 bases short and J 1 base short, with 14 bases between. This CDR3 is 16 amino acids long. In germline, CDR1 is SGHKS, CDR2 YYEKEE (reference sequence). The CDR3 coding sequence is TGTGCCAGCAGCTTCCTTGGCAGGTCTGGCACAGATACGCAGTATTTT. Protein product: CASSFLGRSGTDTQYF.

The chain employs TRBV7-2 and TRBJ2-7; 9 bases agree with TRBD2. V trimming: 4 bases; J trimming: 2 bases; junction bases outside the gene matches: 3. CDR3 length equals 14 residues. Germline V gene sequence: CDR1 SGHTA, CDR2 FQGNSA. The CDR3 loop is CASSSWTSAYEQYF. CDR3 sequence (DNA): TGTGCCAGCAGCTCCTGGACTAGCGCCTACGAGCAGTACTTC.

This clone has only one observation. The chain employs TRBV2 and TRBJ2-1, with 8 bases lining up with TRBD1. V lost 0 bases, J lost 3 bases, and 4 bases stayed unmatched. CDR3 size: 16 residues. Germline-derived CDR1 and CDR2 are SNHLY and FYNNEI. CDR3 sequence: CASSEAAGQGYNEQFF. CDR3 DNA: TGTGCCAGCAGTGAAGCAGCTGGACAGGGCTACAATGAGCAGTTCTTC.

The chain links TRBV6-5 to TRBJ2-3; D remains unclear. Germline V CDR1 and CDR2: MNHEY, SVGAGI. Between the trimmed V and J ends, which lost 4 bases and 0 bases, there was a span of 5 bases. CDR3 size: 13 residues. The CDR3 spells CASSWVSTDTQYF. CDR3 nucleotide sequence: TGTGCCAGCAGTTGGGTCAGCACAGATACGCAGTATTTT.

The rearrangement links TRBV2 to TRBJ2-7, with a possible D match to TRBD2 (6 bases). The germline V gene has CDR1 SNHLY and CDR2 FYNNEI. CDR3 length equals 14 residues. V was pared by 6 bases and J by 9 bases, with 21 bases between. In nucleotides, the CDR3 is TGTGCCAGCAGCCCTACCCAGGGCCGGCGGGGGCAGTACTTC. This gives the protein CASSPTQGRRGQYF.

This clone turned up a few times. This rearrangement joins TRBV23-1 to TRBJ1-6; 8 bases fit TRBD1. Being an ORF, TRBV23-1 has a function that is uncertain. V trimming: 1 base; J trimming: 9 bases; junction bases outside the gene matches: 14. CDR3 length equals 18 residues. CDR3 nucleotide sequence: TGCGCCAGCAGTCAATTATCCCCACGGGCAGGGGGCTTTTCACCCCTCCACTTT. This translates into CASSQLSPRAGGFSPLHF.

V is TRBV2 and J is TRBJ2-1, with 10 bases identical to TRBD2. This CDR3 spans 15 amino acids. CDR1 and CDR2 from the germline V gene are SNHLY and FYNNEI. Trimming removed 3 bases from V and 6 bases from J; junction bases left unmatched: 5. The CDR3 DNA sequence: TGTGCCAGCAGTGAGTGGGCTAGCGGGAGCAATGAGCAGTTCTTC. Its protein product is CASSEWASGSNEQFF.

DNA for the CDR3: TGTGCCAGCAGCGTTCTTACTGGGGCTGAAGCTTTCTTT. Its protein is CASSVLTGAEAFF. The chain employs TRBV9 and TRBJ1-1; the D is unclear. V shed 2 bases and J shed 6 bases, with 11 bases lying between them. CDR1 and CDR2 (germline): SGDLS, YYNGEE. The CDR3 runs to 13 residues.

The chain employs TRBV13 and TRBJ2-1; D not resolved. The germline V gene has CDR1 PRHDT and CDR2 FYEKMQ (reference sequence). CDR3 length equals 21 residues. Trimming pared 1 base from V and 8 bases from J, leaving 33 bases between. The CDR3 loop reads CASSLEFNLGSHSVQKDEQFF. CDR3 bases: TGTGCCAGCAGCTTAGAGTTTAATCTGGGCTCGCACTCGGTACAGAAGGATGAGCAGTTCTTC.

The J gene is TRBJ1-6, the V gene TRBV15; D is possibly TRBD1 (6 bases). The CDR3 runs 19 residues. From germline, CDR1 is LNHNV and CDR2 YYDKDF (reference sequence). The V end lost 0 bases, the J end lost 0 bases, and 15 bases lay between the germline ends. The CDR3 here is CATSREGGGGSSYNSPLHF. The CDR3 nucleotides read TGTGCCACCAGCAGAGAGGGGGGCGGGGGCAGCTCCTATAATTCACCCCTCCACTTT.

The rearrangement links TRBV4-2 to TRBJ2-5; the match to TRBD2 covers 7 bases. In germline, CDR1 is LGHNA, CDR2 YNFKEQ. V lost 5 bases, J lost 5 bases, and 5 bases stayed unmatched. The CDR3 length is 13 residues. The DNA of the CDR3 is TGTGCCAGCAGCTTGGGGGAGGGGGAGACCCAGTACTTC. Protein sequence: CASSLGEGETQYF.

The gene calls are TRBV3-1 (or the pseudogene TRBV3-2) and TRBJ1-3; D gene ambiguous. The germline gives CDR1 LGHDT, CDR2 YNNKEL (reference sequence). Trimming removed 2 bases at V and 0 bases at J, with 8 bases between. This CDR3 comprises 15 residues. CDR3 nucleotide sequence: TGTGCCAGCAGCCAAAAACAGCTCTCTGGAAACACCATATATTTT. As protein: CASSQKQLSGNTIYF.

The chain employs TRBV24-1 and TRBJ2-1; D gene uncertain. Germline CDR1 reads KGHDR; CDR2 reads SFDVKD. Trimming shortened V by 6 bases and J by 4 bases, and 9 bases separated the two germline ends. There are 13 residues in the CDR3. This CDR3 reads CATSLHGYNEQFF. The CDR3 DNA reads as TGTGCCACCAGTCTTCACGGTTACAATGAGCAGTTCTTC.

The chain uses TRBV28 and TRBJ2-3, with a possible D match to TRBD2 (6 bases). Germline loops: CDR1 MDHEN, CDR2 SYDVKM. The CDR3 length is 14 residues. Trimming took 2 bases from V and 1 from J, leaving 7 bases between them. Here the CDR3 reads CASSLRGGTDTQYF. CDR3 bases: TGTGCCAGCAGTTTACGCGGGGGCACAGATACGCAGTATTTT.

The chain's CDR3 is CASSYPDRGRDTEAFF. The DNA for the CDR3 is TGTGCCAGCAGTTACCCGGACAGGGGCCGAGATACTGAAGCTTTCTTT. The genes are TRBV6-5 and TRBJ1-1, with TRBD1 identical over 9 bases. CDR3 length equals 16 residues. Germline V gene lookup returns CDR1 MNHEY and CDR2 SVGAGI. The V segment lost 2 bases and the J segment 5 bases; nucleotides outside the gene matches: 9.

CDR3 sequence (DNA): TGTGCCAGCTCACCCGGGACGCCGAGCTCCTACAATGAGCAGTTCTTC. It is translated as CASSPGTPSSYNEQFF. The rearrangement uses TRBV18 and TRBJ2-1, with D possibly being TRBD1 or TRBD2 (5 bases each). The CDR3 covers 16 residues. Germline-derived CDR1 and CDR2 are KGHSH and LQKENI. With 3 bases removed from V and 0 bases from J, the gap between germline ends came to 12 bases.